This record covers a single T cell receptor (beta chain). This sample stems from a study of blood T cell repertoires in COVID-19. Looking at the study overall: The United States, Italy and Spain provided the acute and convalescent COVID-19 samples. Sample material is recorded as cDNA or gDNA derived from T cells, B-cell-depleted T cells, or PBMCs.

The CDR3 is 16 amino acids. The V gene lost 0 bases and the J gene lost 6 bases, with 13 bases spanning the gap. Germline CDR1 reads SGDLS; CDR2 reads YYNGEE. Here immunoSEQ multiplex PCR was the method, and the copy in TCRdb shows in-frame clones only, minus some. The table has 450,000 to 600,000 clones, around 90% seen once. Individuals aged about 18 to 89 years were recruited from 24 US areas. What the recovered Cohort 3 donors had was two negative PCRs, clearance, or symptom resolution. The chain carries TRBV9 and TRBJ1-6; D remains ambiguous. The source is a young woman who had recovered from COVID-19. Sequencing was performed on PBMCs or T cells enriched from blood (not recorded which). Written as DNA, the CDR3 is TGTGCCAGCAGCGTAGATCTGCCGGGGAGTAATTCACCCCTCCACTTT. Translating it yields CASSVDLPGSNSPLHF. Full variable domain (missing parts from reference TRBV9 and TRBJ1-6): DSGVTQTPKHLITATGQRVTLRCSPRSGDLSVYWYQQSLDQGLQFLIQYYNGEERAKGNILERFSAQQFPDLHSELNLSSLELGDSALYFCASSVDLPGSNSPLHFGNGTRLTVT.